The 3 T cell receptor beta chains given below trace back to one sample, sequenced in a study of blood T cell repertoires in COVID-19. Profiled with immunoSEQ multiplex PCR; TCRdb holds only in-frame clones, not every one. This table holds more than 200,000 clones, roughly 87% found once. Sequenced input: peripheral blood. These TCRs come from a man between 18 and 29 years old with active or convalescent COVID-19.

This clone came up once. The chain recombines TRBV7-9 with TRBJ1-3, with D unresolved. Trimming cost V 6 bases and J 0 bases, with 12 bases left between them. The CDR3 is 15 amino acids. Germline V gene lookup returns CDR1 SEHNR and CDR2 FQNEAQ (reference sequence). This chain's CDR3 is CASRLTGISGNTIYF. The CDR3 bases are TGTGCCAGCAGACTGACCGGGATCTCTGGAAACACCATATATTTT.

Only one count was recorded for this clone. The chain combines TRBV30 with TRBJ1-6; TRBD1 matches at 7 bases. From germline, CDR1 is GTSNPN and CDR2 SVGIG (reference sequence). Unmatched junction bases numbered 9, after V lost 0 bases and J lost 4 bases. The CDR3 totals 17 residues. CDR3 sequence (DNA): TGTGCCTGGAGTGTATCTTTCGGGACAGAATATAATTCACCCCTCCACTTT. This sequence encodes CAWSVSFGTEYNSPLHF. Filled out from reference TRBV30 and TRBJ1-6, the complete variable domain reads SQTIHQWPATLVQPVGSPLSLECTVEGTSNPNLYWYRQAAGRGLQLLFYSVGIGQISSEVPQNLSASRPQDRQFILSSKKLLLSDSGFYLCAWSVSFGTEYNSPLHFGNGTRLTVT.

The V and J genes are TRBV7-2 and TRBJ1-1, with TRBD1 matching over 8 bases. This CDR3 is built from 15 residues. Looked up from germline, CDR1 is SGHTA and CDR2 is FQGNSA. J lost 4 bases, V lost 5 bases, and 9 bases had no gene match. DNA of the CDR3: TGTGCCAGCAGCAGACGGACAGGGCTGGGCACTGAAGCTTTCTTT. Its protein product is CASSRRTGLGTEAFF.